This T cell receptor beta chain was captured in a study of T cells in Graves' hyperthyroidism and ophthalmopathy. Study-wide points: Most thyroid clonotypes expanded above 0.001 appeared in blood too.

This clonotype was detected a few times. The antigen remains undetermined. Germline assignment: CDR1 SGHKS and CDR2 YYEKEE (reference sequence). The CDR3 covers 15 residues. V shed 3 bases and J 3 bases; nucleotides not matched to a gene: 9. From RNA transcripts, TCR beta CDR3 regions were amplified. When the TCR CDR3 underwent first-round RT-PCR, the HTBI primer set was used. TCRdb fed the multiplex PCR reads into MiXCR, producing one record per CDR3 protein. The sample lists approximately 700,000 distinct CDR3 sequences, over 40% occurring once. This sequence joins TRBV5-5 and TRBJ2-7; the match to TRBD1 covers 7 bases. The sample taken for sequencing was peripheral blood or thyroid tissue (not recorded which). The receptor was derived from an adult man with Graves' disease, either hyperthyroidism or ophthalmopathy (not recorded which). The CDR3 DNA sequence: TGTGCCAGCAGCTGGGGTGACAGGGCGGGCTACGAGCAGTACTTC. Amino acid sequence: CASSWGDRAGYEQYF.